The rows below give T cell receptor beta chains drawn from one sample of a study of identical twins. Via MiXCR, TCRdb re-called the 5' RACE reads, giving one row per CDR3 protein. The sample gives around 220,000 distinct CDR3 sequences, over 13% of which show up once; about 9% is in the top ten. The sample consisted of memory (CD45RO+) T cells sorted from blood. The source of these receptors is a woman aged 18-29 years in good health. The CDR3 runs from the conserved cysteine through the conserved F or W. The D gene is left open where the match is weak. Some rows have no size entry. The others give once, few or many, or a class for an expanded clone.

j_gene	v_gene	abundance	d_gene	CDR3aa	CDR3nt
TRBJ1-1	TRBV12-3/TRBV12-4	NA	NA	CASSFRGGYAFF	TGTGCCAGCAGTTTTCGGGGGGGATACGCTTTCTTT
TRBJ1-2	TRBV20-1	NA	NA	CSARGLQGNYGYTF	TGCAGTGCTAGAGGGTTACAGGGAAACTATGGCTACACCTTC
TRBJ1-1	TRBV18	NA	NA	CASSPRGQGLTEAFF	TGTGCCAGCTCACCCCGGGGGCAGGGATTGACTGAAGCTTTCTTT
TRBJ2-2	TRBV4-2	few	NA	CASSQEAAGNTGELFF	TGTGCCAGCAGCCAAGAGGCGGCGGGGAACACCGGGGAGCTGTTTTTT
TRBJ2-7	TRBV7-9	many	NA	CASSPDFPTIAYEQYF	TGTGCCAGCAGCCCGGACTTTCCAACTATCGCCTACGAGCAGTACTTC
TRBJ1-2	TRBV12-3/TRBV12-4	many	NA	CASSLGGNYGYTF	TGTGCCAGCAGTTTAGGGGGGAACTATGGCTACACCTTC
TRBJ2-3	TRBV4-3	few	TRBD2	CASSQDVTGLAGYTDTQYF	TGCGCCAGCAGCCAAGATGTAACCGGGCTAGCGGGATATACAGATACGCAGTATTTT
TRBJ2-3	TRBV5-1	many	NA	CASSLAGWGDTQYF	TGCGCCAGCAGCTTAGCAGGGTGGGGAGATACGCAGTATTTT
TRBJ2-1	TRBV5-1	NA	TRBD2	CASSLGGRIGNEQFF	TGCGCCAGCAGCTTGGGCGGGAGGATAGGGAATGAGCAGTTCTTC
TRBJ1-1	TRBV12-3/TRBV12-4	many	NA	CASTRLRNTEAFF	TGTGCCAGCACCCGACTGAGGAACACTGAAGCTTTCTTT
TRBJ2-5	TRBV12-3/TRBV12-4	few	NA	CASSLGDMAETQYF	TGTGCCAGCAGTTTAGGGGACATGGCGGAGACCCAGTACTTC
TRBJ2-7	TRBV20-1	NA	NA	CSARDLHYGTREQYF	TGCAGTGCTAGAGACCTTCATTACGGAACTCGCGAGCAGTACTTC
TRBJ2-3	TRBV5-6	NA	NA	CASSLGFDRAADTQYF	TGTGCCAGCAGCTTGGGTTTCGACAGAGCGGCAGATACGCAGTATTTT
TRBJ2-3	TRBV9	few	TRBD2	CASSVEGTSRTDTQYF	TGTGCCAGCAGCGTAGAAGGGACTAGCAGGACAGATACGCAGTATTTT
TRBJ2-1	TRBV11-1	NA	TRBD2	CASSHLKTGLATPSSYNEQFF	TGTGCCAGCAGTCATCTCAAGACGGGACTAGCAACCCCTAGCTCCTACAATGAGCAGTTCTTC
TRBJ1-5	TRBV13	few	NA	CASSSHDLNQPQHF	TGTGCCAGCAGCTCTCACGATCTCAATCAGCCCCAGCATTTT
TRBJ2-2	TRBV12-3/TRBV12-4	many	TRBD2	CASGTRDTGELFF	TGTGCCAGCGGGACTAGGGACACCGGGGAGCTGTTTTTT
TRBJ1-6	TRBV6-1	many	TRBD1	CASKGTGGRDSPLHF	TGTGCCAGCAAGGGAACAGGGGGCAGGGATTCACCCCTCCACTTT
TRBJ1-1	TRBV30	NA	NA	CAWTYDWGVNTEAFF	TGTGCCTGGACGTACGACTGGGGGGTGAACACTGAAGCTTTCTTT
TRBJ2-1	TRBV7-3	NA	TRBD1	CASRLGQGPYNEQFF	TGTGCCAGCAGGTTGGGACAGGGCCCCTACAATGAGCAGTTCTTC
TRBJ2-1	TRBV5-1	NA	NA	CASSWGGGNEQFF	TGCGCCAGCAGTTGGGGAGGGGGCAATGAGCAGTTCTTC
TRBJ2-6	TRBV7-9	few	NA	CASSFGGGGANVLTF	TGTGCCAGCAGCTTTGGGGGCGGTGGGGCCAACGTCCTGACTTTC
TRBJ1-5	TRBV5-5	NA	NA	CASSPGWGQPQHF	TGTGCCAGCAGCCCCGGTTGGGGACAGCCCCAGCATTTT
TRBJ2-5	TRBV20-1	few	TRBD2	CSAREVSSGRGETQYF	TGCAGTGCTAGAGAAGTGTCTAGCGGGAGAGGAGAGACCCAGTACTTC
TRBJ2-2	TRBV30	NA	NA	CAWRNGQTNGELFF	TGTGCCTGGAGAAATGGACAAACAAACGGGGAGCTGTTTTTT
TRBJ2-4	TRBV18	NA	NA	CASSKVGNIQYF	TGTGCCAGCTCAAAGGTGGGGAACATTCAGTACTTC
TRBJ1-2	TRBV20-1	NA	NA	CSARDRAIYGYTF	TGCAGTGCTAGAGACCGGGCCATCTATGGCTACACCTTC
TRBJ1-1	TRBV6-5	NA	TRBD1	CASSYSGWTGGRAEAFF	TGTGCCAGCAGTTACTCAGGGTGGACAGGGGGCAGAGCTGAAGCTTTCTTT
TRBJ2-1	TRBV29-1	many	NA	CSGAPNSEQFF	TGCAGCGGGGCGCCCAACAGTGAGCAGTTCTTC
TRBJ1-5	TRBV20-1	few	NA	CSATFAGASDQPQHF	TGCAGTGCTACCTTTGCCGGGGCTTCGGATCAGCCCCAGCATTTT
TRBJ1-6	TRBV20-1	NA	NA	CSAREVQPSPLHF	TGCAGTGCTAGAGAGGTACAGCCCTCACCCCTCCACTTT
TRBJ2-7	TRBV28	many	NA	CASSLLGTPGIGEQYF	TGTGCCAGCAGTTTACTCGGGACTCCGGGCATCGGCGAGCAGTACTTC
TRBJ2-1	TRBV6-1	few	NA	CATRDSNDEQFF	TGTGCCACCAGGGACTCTAACGATGAGCAGTTCTTC
TRBJ2-7	TRBV7-9	NA	TRBD1	CASSRGTAYEQYF	TGTGCCAGCAGCCGAGGGACAGCCTACGAGCAGTACTTC
TRBJ2-2	TRBV27	NA	TRBD1	CASRGQGGWATGELFF	TGTGCCAGTCGTGGACAGGGGGGGTGGGCCACCGGGGAGCTGTTTTTT
TRBJ2-5	TRBV10-3	NA	TRBD1	CAISGGTGGQETQYF	TGTGCCATCAGTGGGGGGACAGGCGGCCAAGAGACCCAGTACTTC
TRBJ2-2	TRBV7-9	few	NA	CASRQRGTFNTGELFF	TGTGCCAGCAGACAACGAGGGACTTTCAACACCGGGGAGCTGTTTTTT
TRBJ1-1	TRBV6-6	few	NA	CASSPQPQAEAFF	TGTGCCAGCAGCCCCCAGCCTCAGGCTGAAGCTTTCTTT
TRBJ2-7	TRBV18	NA	TRBD1	CASSPGTEYYEQYF	TGTGCCAGCTCACCCGGGACAGAGTACTACGAGCAGTACTTC
TRBJ2-7	TRBV25-1	NA	TRBD2	CASSGGGEQYF	TGTGCCAGCAGTGGGGGGGGAGAGCAGTACTTC
TRBJ2-5	TRBV5-1	NA	TRBD2	CASSKGLAGEVETQYF	TGCGCCAGCAGCAAGGGACTAGCGGGAGAGGTCGAGACCCAGTACTTC
TRBJ2-1	TRBV23-1	once	NA	CASNLRTHNEQFF	TGCGCCAGCAACCTTAGAACCCACAATGAGCAGTTCTTC
TRBJ1-1	TRBV20-1	few	NA	CSARDGSSGTEAFF	TGCAGTGCTAGAGATGGTTCTTCGGGCACTGAAGCTTTCTTT
TRBJ2-3	TRBV10-2	NA	NA	CASSASGAADTQYF	TGCGCCAGCAGTGCCTCGGGGGCGGCAGATACGCAGTATTTT
TRBJ2-1	TRBV7-3	few	TRBD2	CASSLNPPAGDYNEQFF	TGTGCCAGCAGCTTAAATCCACCAGCGGGGGACTACAATGAGCAGTTCTTC
TRBJ2-1	TRBV15	NA	NA	CATSRAEPEQFF	TGTGCCACCAGCAGAGCAGAACCCGAGCAGTTCTTC
TRBJ2-1	TRBV14	NA	NA	CASSQVARGEQFF	TGTGCCAGCAGCCAAGTAGCGAGGGGTGAGCAGTTCTTC
TRBJ2-2	TRBV2	NA	TRBD2	CASRGTRGTGELFF	TGTGCCAGCCGAGGGACTAGGGGAACCGGGGAGCTGTTTTTT
TRBJ2-1	TRBV10-1	once	TRBD2	CASSEASSGDNEQFF	TGCGCCAGCAGTGAGGCTTCTAGCGGGGACAATGAGCAGTTCTTC
TRBJ2-1	TRBV6-5	few	TRBD2	CASSSRGLGSSGSYNEQFF	TGTGCCAGCAGTTCCCGCGGGCTTGGGTCGAGCGGGAGTTATAATGAGCAGTTCTTC
TRBJ1-2	TRBV12-3/TRBV12-4	few	NA	CASSFRVDGYTF	TGTGCCAGCAGTTTTCGGGTGGATGGCTACACCTTC
TRBJ1-1	TRBV9	few	NA	CASSANRDGHTEAFF	TGTGCCAGCAGCGCAAATCGGGACGGACACACTGAAGCTTTCTTT
TRBJ2-1	TRBV2	NA	TRBD2	CASSGELAVYNEQFF	TGTGCCAGCAGTGGAGAACTAGCGGTATACAATGAGCAGTTCTTC
TRBJ2-1	TRBV6-4	many	TRBD2	CASSGTSGSGDEQFF	TGTGCCAGCAGTGGAACTAGCGGGAGCGGGGATGAGCAGTTCTTC
TRBJ2-7	TRBV27	few	NA	CASSLDAVIVGEQYF	TGTGCCAGCAGTTTAGACGCAGTGATTGTTGGCGAGCAGTACTTC
TRBJ1-1	TRBV7-9	NA	NA	CASSFLTYSTEAFF	TGTGCCAGCAGCTTCCTTACGTATTCGACTGAAGCTTTCTTT
TRBJ2-7	TRBV6-5	few	TRBD2	CASSYDSGDTYEQYF	TGTGCCAGCAGTTACGATAGCGGGGATACCTACGAGCAGTACTTC
TRBJ1-1	TRBV30	few	NA	CAWNQATKAFF	TGTGCCTGGAACCAGGCCACTAAAGCTTTCTTT
TRBJ1-5	TRBV2	many	NA	CASSYLRQANQPQHF	TGTGCCAGCAGTTATCTCCGACAGGCCAATCAGCCCCAGCATTTT
TRBJ2-2	TRBV6-5	NA	NA	CASSYLAGESTGELFF	TGTGCCAGCAGTTACCTGGCAGGGGAGAGCACCGGGGAGCTGTTTTTT